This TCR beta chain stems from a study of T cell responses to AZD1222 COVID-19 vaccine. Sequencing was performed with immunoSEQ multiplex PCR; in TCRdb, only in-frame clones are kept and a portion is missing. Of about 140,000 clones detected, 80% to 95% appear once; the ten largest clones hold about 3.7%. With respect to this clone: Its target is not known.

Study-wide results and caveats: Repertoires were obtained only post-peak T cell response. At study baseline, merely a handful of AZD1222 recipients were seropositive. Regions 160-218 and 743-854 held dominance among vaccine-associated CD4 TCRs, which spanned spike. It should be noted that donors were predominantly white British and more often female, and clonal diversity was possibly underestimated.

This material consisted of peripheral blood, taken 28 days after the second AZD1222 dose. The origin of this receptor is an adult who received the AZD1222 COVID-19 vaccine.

CDR3 region: CASRASGGPSYTF. The CDR3 DNA is TGTGCCAGCAGGGCCTCGGGAGGGCCGAGCTACACCTTC. The gene calls are TRBV2 and TRBJ1-2; D gene uncertain. Germline CDR1 reads SNHLY; CDR2 reads FYNNEI. This CDR3 contains 13 residues. The ends were cut back, 6 bases at V and 9 bases at J, with 17 bases in the middle.